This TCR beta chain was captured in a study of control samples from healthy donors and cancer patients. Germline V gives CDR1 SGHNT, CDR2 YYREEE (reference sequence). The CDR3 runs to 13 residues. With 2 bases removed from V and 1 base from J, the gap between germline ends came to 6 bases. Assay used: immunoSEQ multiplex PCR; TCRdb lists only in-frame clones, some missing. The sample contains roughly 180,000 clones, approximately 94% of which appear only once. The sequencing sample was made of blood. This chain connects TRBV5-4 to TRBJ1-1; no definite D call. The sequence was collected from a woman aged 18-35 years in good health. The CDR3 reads CASSFSKNTEAFF. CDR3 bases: TGTGCCAGCAGCTTCAGTAAGAACACTGAAGCTTTCTTT.